Below, one T cell receptor beta chain is given with its context. This clone was recorded a few times. The specificity of this receptor is unknown. Within one base of it there is no much larger clone, and no base qualities were kept. The entire isolated RNA was reverse transcribed using the High Capacity cDNA Reverse Transcription Kit, and thus expressed TCRB transcripts were sequenced. Naive, central memory and regulatory T cell samples underwent deep immunoSEQ sequencing, averaging around 3.9 million total reads per sample. After sorted cells were lysed in RLT buffer, RNA was extracted with DNase-treated RNeasy Micro or Mini kits, with the choice depending on cell number. Each cell subset was processed on its own to prevent cross-contamination, while patient and healthy donor samples were processed together. The immunoSEQ multiplex PCR was used to amplify TCRB sequences from cDNA, generating 87-bp fragments that spanned the CDR3 region. Sequencing of the amplicons was performed on the Illumina HiSeq platform. The authors' pipeline ran thus. PCR bias was computationally corrected using synthetic template baselines, reads within Hamming distance 2 were collapsed, and singletons that could not be merged were discarded. Reads were aligned against IMGT so that V, D and J genes, CDR3 length and insertions or deletions at six rearrangement sites could be assigned. Clonotype counts were normalized to sorted cell number within each subset before computing true diversity and Gini coefficients with the tcR R package. The overlap coefficient, calculated on TCRB nucleotide sequences, was used to measure repertoire sharing. As a proxy for the pre-selection repertoire, out-of-frame TCRB sequences from naive cells were analyzed. Imported from immuneACCESS, the table was reduced by TCRdb to in-frame sequences with V and J called. These copies leave out some clones; in studies compared against another copy, an unresolved V gene accounts for under half, and the cause of the remainder is not known. That table is the source of V, J and clone size, and D and trimming were worked out from the DNA. The table for this sample lists hundreds of thousands of clones; about 11% of them were counted only once. The leading ten clones occupy over 0.015% of the sample.

Counted from cysteine to phenylalanine, this CDR3 has 16 amino acids. The read is trimmed to its CDR3 DNA, 48 bases read in frame from base 1. V and J are trimmed by 0 bases and 11 bases, and the gene matches miss 10 bases of the junction. According to the germline V gene, CDR1 reads SGHRS and CDR2 reads YFSETQ. This specimen belongs to a study of beta chain features in type 1 diabetes (dated by TCRdb to the late 2010s). About the study as a whole: Mean age, gender distribution, total cell number and subset yield were not different between patients and healthy donors. Naive and central memory subsets were obtained from all 30 or so donors, but regulatory and stem cell-like memory subsets were isolated from only 8 patients and about 8 healthy donors. In the study, recently diagnosed type 1 diabetes patients and matched healthy donors were compared on the TCRB repertoires of their sorted circulating CD4+ T cell subsets. A total of just under 110,000,000 sorted cells were examined across all samples, and RNA yield correlated strongly with the number of cells per subset.

A single peripheral blood draw of about 116 mL on average was collected from each donor into heparinised tubes. Using a panel that included CD45RO, CCR7, CD25, CD127, CD95 and CD27, naive, central memory, regulatory and stem cell-like memory CD4+ T cells were sorted on a BD FACSAria II. Purity was above 98% for every sorted population. Right away, PBMCs were isolated by Lymphoprep density gradient centrifugation and were stained directly, with no culture step. To minimize batch effects, samples were stained and sorted in pairs, one healthy donor with one patient per experiment. Study-wide conclusions, independent of this receptor: PCR might favor shorter templates, but patient and control samples were amplified and corrected together, so any skew would affect both groups equally. Naive, central memory and regulatory TCRB repertoires appeared to be more similar among patients than among healthy donors. Type 1 diabetes patients showed a moderate but significant shortening of TCRB CDR3 length in all four CD4+ subsets. Because small numbers of individuals were included in the HLA sub-analyses, any influence of HLA type on TCRB rearrangement was left unresolved. Because cDNA was sequenced instead of genomic DNA, highly expressing activated cells could be over-represented, though the groups showed no difference in activation or CD3 levels. Patients with type 1 diabetes made fewer insertions and deleted more nucleotides at VDJ recombination sites, implying thymic rearrangement abnormalities.

The sequenced sample was naive CD4+ T cells from blood. In the paper's terms, the cell subset or site label means: true naive CD4+ T cells. The TCR was taken from a young man with type 1 diabetes. Rearrangement joined TRBV5-1 to TRBJ2-1; TRBD2 agrees with 11 junctional bases. The DNA sequence follows: TGCGCCAGCAGCTTGGCCAACGTAGCGGGGGGGGGTAAGCAGTTCTTC. It specifies CASSLANVAGGGKQFF.